Listed below are T cell receptor beta chains from one sample, sequenced in a study of blood T cell repertoires in COVID-19. Sequencing was performed with immunoSEQ multiplex PCR; in TCRdb, only in-frame clones are kept and a portion is missing. The data hold approximately 300,000 clones, with roughly 82% observed a single time. Material: peripheral blood. Receptors were obtained from a woman aged 50 to 60 with acute or convalescent COVID-19. Both conserved end residues are part of each CDR3. The D gene is left open where the match is weak. Clone size is given for some rows only: seen once, a few or many times, or a class if the clone is expanded.

clone_size j_call v_call d_call cdr3_aa cdr3_nt
NA TRBJ2-1 TRBV5-1 NA CASSLKAGMGEFF TGCGCCAGCAGCCTCAAAGCCGGGATGGGCGAGTTCTTC
NA TRBJ2-7 TRBV5-4 TRBD1 CASSLANDRVYEQYF TGTGCCAGCAGCTTGGCGAACGACAGGGTCTACGAGCAGTACTTC
NA TRBJ2-3 TRBV6-5 NA CASRDRGTDTQYF TGTGCCAGCAGGGACCGGGGAACAGATACGCAGTATTTT
few TRBJ2-2 TRBV19 NA CASTPMLQGANTGELFF TGTGCCAGTACCCCTATGCTGCAGGGCGCGAACACCGGGGAGCTGTTTTTT
NA TRBJ2-3 TRBV19 NA CASSIAPGDVNTDTQYF TGTGCCAGTAGTATCGCCCCGGGGGACGTTAACACAGATACGCAGTATTTT
NA TRBJ1-5 TRBV9 NA CASSVGGYEQPQHF TGTGCCAGCAGCGTGGGGGGTTATGAGCAGCCCCAGCATTTT
once TRBJ2-5 TRBV4-1 NA CASSQDPAGLETQYF TGCGCCAGCAGCCAAGATCCAGCAGGGTTAGAGACCCAGTACTTC
NA TRBJ1-5 TRBV7-8 NA CASSVQRSQPQHF TGTGCCAGCAGCGTACAGAGAAGTCAGCCCCAGCATTTT
NA TRBJ2-1 TRBV18 TRBD2 CASSPAGDPYNEQFF TGTGCCAGCTCACCAGCGGGAGATCCCTACAATGAGCAGTTCTTC
NA TRBJ2-7 TRBV7-2 NA CASSFPYGGEQYF TGTGCCAGCAGCTTCCCATACGGGGGCGAGCAGTACTTC
NA TRBJ2-5 TRBV14 NA CASSPKEWYQETQYF TGTGCCAGCAGCCCAAAGGAGTGGTACCAAGAGACCCAGTACTTC
NA TRBJ1-6 TRBV28 TRBD1 CASSLRGTGNNSPLHF TGTGCCAGCAGTTTAAGAGGGACAGGCAATAATTCACCCCTCCACTTT
NA TRBJ2-3 TRBV27 NA CASSPRPHSDTQYF TGTGCCAGCAGTCCTCGTCCCCACTCAGATACGCAGTATTTT
NA TRBJ2-3 TRBV7-2 NA CASSFKGVTDTQYF TGTGCCAGCAGCTTTAAGGGGGTAACCGATACGCAGTATTTT
few TRBJ2-7 TRBV19 TRBD1 CASSRDSDTYEQYF TGTGCCAGTAGCCGGGACAGCGATACCTACGAGCAGTACTTC
NA TRBJ2-1 TRBV11-3 TRBD2 CASSPRGGGEQFF TGTGCCAGCAGCCCCCGGGGGGGAGGAGAGCAGTTCTTC
NA TRBJ2-7 TRBV7-5 NA CARSYRDRASYEQYF TGTGCCAGAAGCTACCGGGACAGGGCCTCCTACGAGCAGTACTTC
NA TRBJ1-6 TRBV6-5 TRBD1 CASSYSGTADSPLHF TGTGCCAGCAGTTACTCGGGGACAGCGGATTCACCCCTCCACTTT
NA TRBJ1-2 TRBV11-2 NA CASSASDSGYGYTF TGTGCCAGCAGCGCTTCGGACAGCGGTTATGGCTACACCTTC
once TRBJ2-1 TRBV7-2 TRBD2 CASSSWTSDNEQFF TGTGCCAGCAGCTCCTGGACTAGCGATAATGAGCAGTTCTTC
NA TRBJ2-7 TRBV5-8 NA CASSLTGLSYEQYF TGTGCCAGCAGCTTGACAGGTCTCTCCTACGAGCAGTACTTC
NA TRBJ2-1 TRBV13 NA CASERRPVYNEQFF TGTGCCAGCGAGAGGAGGCCCGTCTACAATGAGCAGTTCTTC
NA TRBJ1-6 TRBV12-5 NA CASGPESGSPLHF TGTGCTAGTGGTCCCGAATCGGGTTCACCCCTCCACTTT
NA TRBJ1-3 TRBV2 NA CASSEISLVSGNTIYF TGTGCCAGCAGTGAAATCTCCCTCGTTTCTGGAAACACCATATATTTT
NA TRBJ1-1 TRBV5-1 NA CASSLSSQNTEAFF TGCGCCAGCAGCTTGAGCTCGCAGAACACTGAAGCTTTCTTT
NA TRBJ2-2 TRBV30 NA CAWSVYLRNTGELFF TGTGCCTGGAGTGTATATTTGCGTAACACCGGGGAGCTGTTTTTT
few TRBJ2-7 TRBV27 NA CASKPGLDFPYEQYF TGTGCCAGCAAACCCGGCTTGGACTTTCCCTACGAGCAGTACTTC
NA TRBJ2-5 TRBV2 TRBD2 CASSEGLAETQYF TGTGCCAGCAGTGAGGGACTAGCAGAGACCCAGTACTTC
NA TRBJ2-3 TRBV30 NA CAWTLVGAQVDTQYF TGTGCCTGGACCCTGGTTGGCGCCCAGGTCGATACGCAGTATTTT
NA TRBJ1-2 TRBV7-9 TRBD1 CASSRQGAGYGYTF TGTGCCAGCAGCCGACAGGGGGCTGGCTATGGCTACACCTTC
NA TRBJ2-7 TRBV5-1 NA CASSLQRGSYEQYF TGCGCCAGCAGCTTACAAAGAGGGTCCTACGAGCAGTACTTC
once TRBJ2-7 TRBV3-1/TRBV3-2 NA CASSLSGYEQYF TGTGCCAGCAGCTTGTCGGGCTACGAGCAGTACTTC
NA TRBJ1-1 TRBV4-1 NA CASSQVRGAGEAFF TGCGCCAGCAGCCAAGTGCGGGGTGCGGGTGAAGCTTTCTTT